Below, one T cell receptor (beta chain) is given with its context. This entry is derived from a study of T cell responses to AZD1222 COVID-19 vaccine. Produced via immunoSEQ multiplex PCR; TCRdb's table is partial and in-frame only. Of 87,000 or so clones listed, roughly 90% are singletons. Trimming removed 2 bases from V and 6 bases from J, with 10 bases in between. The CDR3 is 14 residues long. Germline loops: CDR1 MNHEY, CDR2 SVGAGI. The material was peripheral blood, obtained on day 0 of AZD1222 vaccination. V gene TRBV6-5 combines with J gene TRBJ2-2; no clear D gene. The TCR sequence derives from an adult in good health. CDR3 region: CASSYGRPPGELFF. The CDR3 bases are TGTGCCAGCAGTTACGGCCGGCCGCCCGGGGAGCTGTTTTTT.